The next 10 T cell receptor beta chains were all read from a single sample in a study of response to subunit inactivated influenza vaccine (dated by TCRdb to the late 2010s). The library was generated by RT-PCR. The instrument given in TCRdb is Illumina HiSeq 2500. TCRdb reran the public reads through fastp at Q25 and MiXCR, keeping productive beta chains. Here each entry gathers all rows of one CDR3 protein and keeps the most common genes and DNA. For this sample the table gives about 700,000 distinct CDR3 sequences, of which around 14% were detected only once. Approximately 6.5% of the sample goes to the ten largest clones. Sequenced here: PBMCs from blood, sampled 14 days before vaccination. Receptors originate from a man in his fifties who received an inactivated influenza vaccine. Donor details come from another sample of the same person, matched by shared clones.

The chain recombines TRBV5-1 with TRBJ2-1; the match to TRBD2 covers 9 bases. Germline trimming cut 5 bases from V and 3 bases from J; bases unmatched to any gene: 9. CDR3 size: 16 residues. Germline assignment: CDR1 SGHRS and CDR2 YFSETQ. CDR3 in DNA: TGCGCCAGCAGACGGGAGGGACTAGCAGGCTACAATGAGCAGTTCTTC. Amino acids: CASRREGLAGYNEQFF.

The chain employs TRBV6-2 or TRBV6-3 and TRBJ2-5; 9 bases are a match to TRBD2. Germline CDR1 is MNHEY and CDR2 is SVGEGT. With 6 bases clipped from V and 5 bases from J, the junction kept 4 bases outside the gene matches. There are 13 residues in the CDR3. Written as DNA, the CDR3 is TGTGCCAGCAGGTTGACTAGCGGCGAGACCCAGTACTTC. Translated, it gives CASRLTSGETQYF.

The chain is built from TRBV11-1 and TRBJ2-1, with TRBD2 matching 7 bases. The germline CDR1 and CDR2 sequences are SGHAT and FQDESV (reference sequence). With V trimmed by 2 bases and J by 9 bases, 7 bases remained unmatched. The CDR3 consists of 14 residues. CDR3 region: CASSLSAGVGEQFF. The DNA for the CDR3 is TGTGCCAGCAGCTTATCTGCGGGAGTGGGTGAGCAGTTCTTC.

The gene calls are TRBV6-5 and TRBJ2-3, with 8 positions matching TRBD2. CDR3 length: 15 residues. Trimming at V came to 2 bases and at J to 4 bases, leaving 5 bases not matched to a gene. CDR1 and CDR2 from the germline V gene are MNHEY and SVGAGI. CDR3 nucleotide sequence: TGTGCCAGCAGTTACCTTAGCGGGATATCAGATACGCAGTATTTT. It encodes CASSYLSGISDTQYF.

The chain couples TRBV7-2 to TRBJ2-1; 10 bases are shared with TRBD2. The CDR3 is made up of 15 amino acids. The germline V gene has CDR1 SGHTA and CDR2 FQGNSA. V shed 5 bases, J shed 10 bases, and the junction held 11 bases outside the gene matches. CDR3 amino acids: CASSTGLAEVGEQFF. For the CDR3, the DNA is TGTGCCAGCAGCACTGGACTAGCGGAGGTAGGGGAGCAGTTCTTC.

This clonotype showed up many times. The chain joins TRBV4-2 to TRBJ2-3; possible D gene TRBD2, 6 bases. Germline CDR1 LGHNA, CDR2 YNFKEQ. The V end lost 0 bases, the J end lost 4 bases, and 17 bases lay between the germline ends. The CDR3 totals 17 residues. The chain's CDR3 is CASSQESYGRGPDTQYF. In nucleotides, the CDR3 is TGTGCCAGCAGCCAAGAGTCGTACGGGAGAGGGCCAGATACGCAGTATTTT.

The rearrangement links TRBV5-5 to TRBJ2-3; D might be TRBD1 (8 bases). The germline CDR1 and CDR2 sequences are SGHKS and YYEKEE (reference sequence). The V and J ends lost 7 bases and 3 bases respectively, with 12 bases between them. The CDR3 has 13 residues. CDR3 protein: CASGQGGTDTQYF. The CDR3 nucleotides read TGTGCCAGCGGACAGGGAGGGACAGATACGCAGTATTTT.

The chain links TRBV2 to TRBJ2-1; D is unclear. Germline CDR1 SNHLY, CDR2 FYNNEI. The CDR3 has 12 amino acids. The DNA of the CDR3 is TGTGCTTTGGACCTCTTGGGCAATGAGCAGTTCTTC. This gives the protein CALDLLGNEQFF.

V is TRBV20-1 and J is TRBJ2-1; 7 bases match TRBD1. Germline assignment: CDR1 DFQATT and CDR2 SNEGSKA (reference sequence). The CDR3 totals 13 residues. Unmatched junction bases numbered 2, after V lost 1 base and J lost 5 bases. This CDR3 reads CSARGRGNNEQFF. Here the CDR3 DNA reads TGCAGTGCTAGAGGCAGGGGGAACAATGAGCAGTTCTTC.

This clonotype was seen at least ten times. V is TRBV18 and J is TRBJ2-1, with no clear D. Trimming stripped 0 bases from V and 10 bases from J, with 10 bases between. The length of the CDR3 is 13 residues. The germline gives CDR1 KGHSH, CDR2 LQKENI. In DNA, the CDR3 is TGTGCCAGCTCACCACCGACCCTGGGGGAGCAGTTCTTC. This translates into CASSPPTLGEQFF. Complete variable domain (other parts from reference TRBV18 and TRBJ2-1): NAGVMQNPRHLVRRRGQEARLRCSPMKGHSHVYWYRQLPEEGLKFMVYLQKENIIDESGMPKERFSAEFPKEGPSILRIQQVVRGDSAAYFCASSPPTLGEQFFGPGTRLTVL.